Listed below are T cell receptor beta chains from one sample, sequenced in a study of blood T cell repertoires in COVID-19. Sequencing used immunoSEQ multiplex PCR; TCRdb keeps in-frame clones, though not all of them. Of roughly 250,000 clones in the sample, around 90% are singletons; the top ten hold 3%. The material sequenced was PBMCs or T cells enriched from blood (not recorded which). The origin of the receptors is a woman aged 50 to 60 who had recovered from COVID-19. The CDR3 runs from the conserved cysteine through the conserved F or W. A D gene is named only where the DNA matches it firmly.

V gene: TRBV24-1
D gene: NA
J gene: TRBJ2-1
CDR3 DNA: TGTGCCACCAGTGATCCCACCGGCGGCTACGGTGAGCAGTTCTTC
CDR3 protein: CATSDPTGGYGEQFF

V gene: TRBV28
D gene: NA
J gene: TRBJ1-1
CDR3 DNA: TGTGCCAGCAGTTCCCCTTTTGACACTGAAGCTTTCTTT
CDR3 protein: CASSSPFDTEAFF

V gene: TRBV20-1
D gene: NA
J gene: TRBJ1-5
CDR3 DNA: TGCAGTGCCAGTGCAGGGGACAATCAGCCCCAGCATTTT
CDR3 protein: CSASAGDNQPQHF

V gene: TRBV5-1
D gene: NA
J gene: TRBJ2-2
CDR3 DNA: TGCGCCAGCAGCTTACAGGGCTGGGGCACCGGGGAGCTGTTTTTT
CDR3 protein: CASSLQGWGTGELFF

V gene: TRBV27
D gene: TRBD2
J gene: TRBJ2-5
CDR3 DNA: TGTGCCAGCAGTTTATTAGGACTAGCGTTCCAAGAGACCCAGTACTTC
CDR3 protein: CASSLLGLAFQETQYF

V gene: TRBV29-1
D gene: TRBD2
J gene: TRBJ2-4
CDR3 DNA: TGCAGCGTCCGCGGGAGCGGGTATGACATTCAGTACTTC
CDR3 protein: CSVRGSGYDIQYF

V gene: TRBV9
D gene: TRBD2
J gene: TRBJ2-1
CDR3 DNA: TGTGCCAGCAGCGTAGATCCAGCGGGGAGCTCCTACAATGAGCAGTTCTTC
CDR3 protein: CASSVDPAGSSYNEQFF

V gene: TRBV5-1
D gene: NA
J gene: TRBJ2-2
CDR3 DNA: TGCGCCAGCAGCTTGAAACTAGCTGAGAACACCGGGGAGCTGTTTTTT
CDR3 protein: CASSLKLAENTGELFF

V gene: TRBV4-3
D gene: TRBD1
J gene: TRBJ2-1
CDR3 DNA: TGCGCCAGCAGCCAACTTCCGGGGACAGGGATCTACAATGAGCAGTTCTTC
CDR3 protein: CASSQLPGTGIYNEQFF

V gene: TRBV5-1
D gene: TRBD1
J gene: TRBJ1-1
CDR3 DNA: TGCGCCAGCAGCCCAGGGACAGTTGAAGCTTTCTTT
CDR3 protein: CASSPGTVEAFF

V gene: TRBV7-3
D gene: TRBD1
J gene: TRBJ2-5
CDR3 DNA: TGTGCCAGCAGCCTGGGACAGCAAGAGACCCAGTACTTC
CDR3 protein: CASSLGQQETQYF

V gene: TRBV6-5
D gene: NA
J gene: TRBJ1-1
CDR3 DNA: TGTGCCAGCAGTTCCCAGACGGTCGAGGGCACTGAAGCTTTCTTT
CDR3 protein: CASSSQTVEGTEAFF

V gene: TRBV6-2/TRBV6-3
D gene: TRBD1
J gene: TRBJ2-5
CDR3 DNA: TGTGCCAGCAGTTACCGGGACAGGGACTTTCGGACCCAGTACTTC
CDR3 protein: CASSYRDRDFRTQYF

V gene: TRBV28
D gene: NA
J gene: TRBJ2-5
CDR3 DNA: TGTGCCAGCAGCGGAGGTTCAGCCGGAGGAGAGACCCAGTACTTC
CDR3 protein: CASSGGSAGGETQYF

V gene: TRBV20-1
D gene: TRBD2
J gene: TRBJ2-7
CDR3 DNA: TGCAGTGCTAGTTCTTCTAGCGGAGTCACCTACGAGCAGTACTTC
CDR3 protein: CSASSSSGVTYEQYF

V gene: TRBV20-1
D gene: NA
J gene: TRBJ1-4
CDR3 DNA: TGCAGTGCTAGTGTGCCTCGCATCCCGGGAAAACTGTTTTTT
CDR3 protein: CSASVPRIPGKLFF